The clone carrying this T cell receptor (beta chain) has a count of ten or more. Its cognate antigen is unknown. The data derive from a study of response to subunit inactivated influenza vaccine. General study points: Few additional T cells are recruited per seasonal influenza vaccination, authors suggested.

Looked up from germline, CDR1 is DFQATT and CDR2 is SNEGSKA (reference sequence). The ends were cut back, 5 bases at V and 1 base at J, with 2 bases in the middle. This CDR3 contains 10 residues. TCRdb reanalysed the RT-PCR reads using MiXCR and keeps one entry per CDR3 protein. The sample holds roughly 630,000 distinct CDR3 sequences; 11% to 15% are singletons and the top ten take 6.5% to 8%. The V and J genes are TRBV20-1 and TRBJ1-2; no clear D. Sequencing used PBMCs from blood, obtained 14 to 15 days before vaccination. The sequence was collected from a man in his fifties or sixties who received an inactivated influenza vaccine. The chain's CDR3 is CSAHNYGYTF. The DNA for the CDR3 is TGCAGTGCTCATAACTATGGCTACACCTTC.